This paragraph reports one TCR beta chain. Its antigen remains unidentified. Focal radiation and CTLA-4 blockade (ipilimumab) were tested in chemo-refractory metastatic non-small-cell lung cancer patients. This entry comes from a study of radiotherapy plus CTLA-4 blockade in lung cancer. The overall study: Patients showed objective responses in about 20% of cases and disease control in roughly 31%. Study outcomes and limitations: Tumor-derived TCR clones expanded in blood after radiotherapy plus ipilimumab.

V lost 3 bases and J lost 3; bases outside the gene matches: 3. This CDR3 spans 13 amino acids. In germline, CDR1 is GTSNPN, CDR2 SVGIG (reference sequence). Sequenced by immunoSEQ multiplex PCR; TCRdb stores in-frame clones only, minus some. The data contain approximately 94,000 clones, 82% of them singletons. The specimen comprised peripheral blood, sampled from a patient treated with radiotherapy plus ipilimumab. The chain couples TRBV30 to TRBJ2-7; 9 nucleotides line up with TRBD1. The receptor comes from a human donor with non-small cell lung cancer that progressed on radiotherapy plus ipilimumab. In nucleotides, the CDR3 is TGTGCCTGGAGAAGGGGACAGGGCTACGAGCAGTACTTC. Amino acid sequence: CAWRRGQGYEQYF.